This T cell receptor (beta chain) originates from a study of T-cell reconstitution after alpha-beta-depleted transplantation in children (dated by TCRdb to the mid-2010s). As for the study more broadly: T-cell immune reconstitution after TCRalphabeta/CD19-depleted allogeneic hematopoietic cell transplantation in children was quantitatively tracked in the study by means of TCR repertoire profiling.

The library came from PCR. Sequencing was carried out with an Illumina HiSeq 2500. TCR library preparation used molecular barcoding, with unique molecular identifiers applied to normalize quantification of the TCRbeta repertoire. TCRdb itself trimmed the public reads at Q25 with fastp, ran MiXCR and retained productive beta chains. All rows with the same CDR3 protein become a single entry with the most common DNA and genes. This sample has about 260,000 distinct CDR3 sequences in its table, and 7.5% to 9.5% of those were observed once. Of the sample, roughly 6% is held by the ten largest clones. The CDR3 spans 16 residues, from the cysteine through the phenylalanine. CDR3 DNA is the only sequence kept; it has 48 bases, read in frame from the first base. For this chain, trimming is 4 bases at the V end and 4 bases at the J end, and the number of junction bases without a gene match is 11. For CDR1 and CDR2, the germline V gene lists SGHRS and YFSETQ.

In light of the paper, this sample's treatment or condition label describes: allogeneic hematopoietic cell transplantation with graft depleted of TCRalphabeta T cells and CD19 B cells. TCRalphabeta/CD19-depleted allogeneic hematopoietic cell grafts were given to the transplant recipients, all of whom were children. This clonotype turned up a few times. The antigen this receptor binds is unknown. Per-base qualities were not stored, and no clone one base away is much larger. The research as a whole found: Hyperexpanded clone frequencies declined over subsequent months; after one year, T-cell counts and TCRbeta diversity were mostly attributed to newly produced T cells. About two months after transplant, the apparently early recovery of alphabetaT-cell counts reportedly depended on just several hundred clones that had expanded rapidly and came from non-depleted graft cells. In some patients, the high TCRbeta diversity seen at day 60 was put down to recipient T cells and intrathymic progenitors that had survived conditioning.

The receptor was derived from a male patient younger than 18 who had a stem cell transplant for acute lymphoblastic leukemia, so the T cells may come from the graft donor. The chain is encoded by TRBV5-1 joined to TRBJ2-7, with TRBD1 matching 10 junction bases. The input for sequencing was PBMCs, mostly from graft donor cells, taken 180 days after TCRalphabeta/CD19-depleted stem cell transplant. The CDR3 region: CASSLQRTGGGYEQYF. The DNA sequence is TGCGCCAGCAGCCTCCAAAGGACAGGGGGAGGGTACGAGCAGTACTTC.